Below are 3 T cell receptor beta chains sequenced from a single sample in a study of T cells in women clearing cervical HPV infection. Repertoires were generated with immunoSEQ multiplex PCR, while TCRdb's copy carries only in-frame clones and drops some. This sample's clone table lists fewer than 40,000 clones. Input material: blood buffy coat. These receptors originate from a woman between 18 and 75 years old with a cervical HPV16 infection that either progressed to CIN3+ or cleared (not recorded which).

A word on this clone: The read comes to an end 3 residues before the CDR3 does, leaving the germline J gene to fill in the end. The chain is built from TRBV20-1 and TRBJ2-7, with a tentative D call TRBD1 (6 bases). This CDR3 region has 13 residues. CDR1 DFQATT and CDR2 SNEGSKA come from the germline V gene (reference sequence). The V and J ends lost 0 bases and 6 bases respectively, with 12 bases between them. This CDR3 reads CSARDFTGFEQYF. CDR3 DNA, as far as it was read: TGCAGTGCTAGAGACTTCACAGGGTTCGAG.

Comment on this clone: The read halts 3 residues ahead of the CDR3 end, with the missing end drawn from the germline J gene. The chain couples TRBV29-1 to TRBJ2-3, with 12 bases fitting TRBD2. Germline CDR1 SQVTM, CDR2 ANQGSEA. The CDR3 contains 14 residues. The ends lost 4 bases at V and 5 bases at J; junction bases unmatched: 4. CDR3 bases read: TGCAGCGTTGCTAGCGGGAGGGCCGGAGATACG. Translating it yields CSVASGRAGDT. In full, the CDR3 reads CSVASGRAGDTQYF.

Comments on this clone: The DNA ends 3 residues before the CDR3 does, and the rest of the CDR3 is filled in from the germline J gene. J is TRBJ2-1 and V is TRBV7-3; 7 nucleotides agree with TRBD1. The CDR3 sequence is 13 residues long. V trimming: 3 bases; J trimming: 8 bases; junction bases outside the gene matches: 4. CDR1 SGHTA and CDR2 FQGTGA come from the germline V gene. CDR3 sequence: CASSFRQGDEQFF. The sequenced CDR3 bases are TGTGCCAGCAGCTTTAGACAGGGCGATGAG.